These 25 T cell receptor beta chains came from one sample sequenced in a study of T cell responses to AZD1222 COVID-19 vaccine. Assay used: immunoSEQ multiplex PCR; TCRdb lists only in-frame clones, some missing. The sample includes 170,000 or so clones, just over 85% seen only once; the top ten take around 10%. The specimen was peripheral blood, collected 28 days after the second AZD1222 dose. These receptor sequences come from an adult who received the AZD1222 COVID-19 vaccine.

For the CDR3, the DNA is TGTGCCAGCACCCCCAACCCGGGGGCAGATACGCAGTATTTT. Protein: CASTPNPGADTQYF. This rearrangement joins TRBV7-7 to TRBJ2-3; maybe TRBD2 (6 bases). The CDR3 is 14 residues long. Trimming took off 7 bases at V and 4 bases at J, with 15 bases between the two ends. Germline V gene lookup returns CDR1 SSHAT and CDR2 FNYEAQ (reference sequence).

The chain is built from TRBV5-1 and TRBJ2-2, with D unclear. The V gene lost 4 bases and the J gene lost 0 bases, with 10 bases spanning the gap. CDR3 length: 15 amino acids. Germline CDR1 is SGHRS and CDR2 is YFSETQ. CDR3 nucleotide sequence: TGCGCCAGCAGCCCCCCCACCGCGAACACCGGGGAGCTGTTTTTT. It yields the protein CASSPPTANTGELFF. Looking up the rest from reference TRBV5-1 and TRBJ2-2 gives the full variable domain: KAGVTQTPRYLIKTRGQQVTLSCSPISGHRSVSWYQQTPGQGLQFLFEYFSETQRNKGNFPGRFSGRQFSNSRSEMNVSTLELGDSALYLCASSPPTANTGELFFGEGSRLTVL.

This rearrangement joins TRBV12-5 to TRBJ2-5, with D uncertain. V was cut by 1 base and J by 4 bases, with 7 bases left in between. The CDR3 length is 13 residues. Germline lookup yields CDR1 LGHNT and CDR2 FRNRAP. The CDR3: CASGLALGETQYF. Here the CDR3 DNA reads TGTGCTAGTGGTTTGGCCTTGGGAGAGACCCAGTACTTC. Full variable domain (outside the CDR3, taken from reference TRBV12-5 and TRBJ2-5): DARVTQTPRHKVTEMGQEVTMRCQPILGHNTVFWYRQTMMQGLELLAYFRNRAPLDDSGMPKDRFSAEMPDATLATLKIQPSEPRDSAVYFCASGLALGETQYFGPGTRLLVL.

The chain couples TRBV4-2 to TRBJ1-1, with D hard to call. Germline-derived CDR1 and CDR2 are LGHNA and YNFKEQ. The V gene lost 4 bases and the J gene lost 1 base, with 10 bases spanning the gap. The CDR3 contains 14 residues. CDR3 DNA: TGTGCCAGCAGCCCGCGTACAGAGAACACTGAAGCTTTCTTT. This sequence encodes CASSPRTENTEAFF.

The V call is TRBV6-2 or TRBV6-3, the J call TRBJ2-5; unclear D gene. This CDR3 is built from 11 residues. Germline V gene sequence: CDR1 MNHEY, CDR2 SVGEGT. With 6 bases removed from V and 3 bases from J, the gap between germline ends came to 5 bases. CDR3 loop: CASSSKETQYF. As DNA, the CDR3 is TGTGCCAGCAGCAGTAAAGAGACCCAGTACTTC.

This clone occurred a few times. The V and J genes are TRBV5-6 and TRBJ1-2; 10 nucleotides match TRBD1. V lost 4 bases and J lost 8; bases outside the gene matches: 5. The CDR3 runs to 13 residues. The germline CDR1 and CDR2 sequences are SGHDT and YYEEEE. The CDR3 DNA follows: TGTGCCAGCAGCGAGGGACAGGGGTACGGCTACACCTTC. The encoded protein is CASSEGQGYGYTF.

Turning to this clone: A read error may account for a junction end that differs from germline. The chain employs TRBV2 and TRBJ2-5, with TRBD2 identical over 10 bases. Germline values: CDR1 SNHLY, CDR2 FYNNEI. This CDR3 region has 14 residues. The chain's CDR3 is CTSSSRTSGGAQYF. The CDR3 DNA reads TGTACCAGCAGTTCTCGGACCAGCGGGGGGGCCCAGTACTTC.

This clone was seen just once. The genes are TRBV7-2 and TRBJ2-5; D unresolved. The CDR3 runs to 14 residues. V lost 1 base and J lost 4, with 10 bases in between. Per the germline V gene, CDR1 is SGHTA and CDR2 is FQGNSA. CDR3 DNA: TGTGCCAGCAGCTTAGGAGGCCCGCCAGAGACCCAGTACTTC. This codes for CASSLGGPPETQYF.

Note on this clone: Other DNA sequences from this sample encode an identical CDR3 as well. The chain couples TRBV19 to TRBJ2-2, with no clear D. V lost 3 bases, J lost 3 bases, and 8 bases lay in between. This CDR3 contains 14 residues. The germline V gene has CDR1 LNHDA and CDR2 SQIVND (reference sequence). Written as DNA, the CDR3 is TGTGCCAGTAGTATGTCAAAGGACACCGGGGAGCTGTTTTTT. It encodes CASSMSKDTGELFF.

The rearrangement uses TRBV11-3 and TRBJ2-3; 10 bases agree with TRBD1. V dropped 3 bases and J dropped 7; count of bases not matched to a gene: 7. The CDR3 totals 15 residues. Per germline, CDR1 SGHNT and CDR2 YENEEA. CDR3 coding DNA: TGTGCCAGCAGCTTTGGGACAGGGGCCTATAATACGCAGTATTTT. Amino acid sequence: CASSFGTGAYNTQYF.

This chain links TRBV3-1 (or the pseudogene TRBV3-2) with TRBJ1-1; D gene uncertain. The germline V gene encodes CDR1 LGHDT and CDR2 YNNKEL (reference sequence). Deletions cut 0 bases from V and 6 bases from J, with 11 bases between. The CDR3 covers 14 residues. CDR3 sequence: CASSQDWVGAEAFF. CDR3 coding DNA: TGTGCCAGCAGCCAAGATTGGGTTGGCGCTGAAGCTTTCTTT.

The V call is TRBV7-3, the J call TRBJ2-5; 7 bases fit TRBD2. Germline V lookup: CDR1 SGHTA, CDR2 FQGTGA. The CDR3 covers 13 residues. The J segment lost 1 base and the V segment lost 5 bases, leaving 1 base of the junction unmatched. The CDR3 reads CASSRGVQETQYF. Written as DNA, the CDR3 is TGTGCCAGCAGCCGGGGGGTCCAAGAGACCCAGTACTTC.

V is TRBV7-8 and J is TRBJ2-1; the D is unclear. Germline CDR1 SGHVS, CDR2 FQNEAQ. The CDR3 runs 15 residues. The V gene lost 1 base and the J gene lost 1 base, with 8 bases spanning the gap. This CDR3 reads CASSLGRRSYNEQFF. Written as DNA, the CDR3 is TGTGCCAGCAGCTTAGGTAGAAGGTCCTACAATGAGCAGTTCTTC.

This clone was counted once. This rearrangement joins TRBV7-2 to TRBJ1-6; D is uncertain. Germline V lookup: CDR1 SGHTA, CDR2 FQGNSA. Between the trimmed V and J ends, which lost 5 bases and 8 bases, there was a span of 16 bases. This CDR3 is built from 15 residues. The CDR3 DNA sequence: TGTGCCAGCAGCCCATACTTCCGCCCAGATTCACCCCTCCACTTT. As protein: CASSPYFRPDSPLHF.

The V call is TRBV6-5, the J call TRBJ1-5; D is perhaps TRBD1 (5 bases). V was trimmed by 6 bases and J by 3 bases, leaving 15 bases between them. CDR1 and CDR2 from the germline V gene are MNHEY and SVGAGI. CDR3 length equals 15 residues. CDR3 loop: CASSRENTHNQPQHF. The CDR3 DNA sequence: TGTGCCAGCAGCAGGGAAAATACCCACAATCAGCCCCAGCATTTT.

The chain links TRBV28 to TRBJ2-3; perhaps TRBD1 as D (6 bases). Trimming removed 5 bases from V and 7 bases from J, with 19 bases in between. From germline, CDR1 is MDHEN and CDR2 SYDVKM. This CDR3 region has 15 residues. The CDR3 region has the DNA TGTGCCAGCAGTAGCCGGACAGTTTCATCGAATACGCAGTATTTT. This codes for CASSSRTVSSNTQYF.

V gene TRBV30 combines with J gene TRBJ1-4; possible D gene TRBD1, 6 bases. Deletions cut 1 base from V and 5 bases from J, with 17 bases between. CDR1 GTSNPN and CDR2 SVGIG come from the germline V gene (reference sequence). The CDR3 consists of 16 residues. CDR3 in DNA: TGTGCCTGGAGTGATACTCCAGGGGTCGAGAATGAAAAACTGTTTTTT. Residues: CAWSDTPGVENEKLFF. Drawing the rest from reference TRBV30 and TRBJ1-4, the complete variable domain is SQTIHQWPATLVQPVGSPLSLECTVEGTSNPNLYWYRQAAGRGLQLLFYSVGIGQISSEVPQNLSASRPQDRQFILSSKKLLLSDSGFYLCAWSDTPGVENEKLFFGSGTQLSVL.

The table lists this clone with a count of one. The rearrangement joins TRBV29-1 to TRBJ1-1; D remains unclear. The CDR3 runs 14 residues. Deletions cut 4 bases from V and 6 bases from J, with 18 bases between. Germline V gene data show CDR1 as SQVTM and CDR2 as ANQGSEA. The CDR3 region has the DNA TGCAGCGTTGGGGAGGCTTCTGGTTACTCTGAAGCTTTCTTT. Residues: CSVGEASGYSEAFF.

This chain uses TRBV7-8 with TRBJ2-4; D remains unclear. There are 11 residues in the CDR3. V was pared by 6 bases and J by 9 bases, with 9 bases between. CDR1 SGHVS and CDR2 FQNEAQ come from the germline V gene. CDR3 loop: CASSSIGIQYF. The CDR3 bases are TGTGCCAGCAGTTCGATTGGCATTCAGTACTTC.

This sequence joins TRBV27 and TRBJ2-7; no clear D gene. V was cut by 5 bases and J by 4 bases, with 9 bases left in between. This CDR3 region has 12 residues. Germline CDR1 and CDR2: MNHEY and SMNVEV (reference sequence). The CDR3 nucleotides read TGTGCCAGCAGTGCGACTGGTTACGAGCAGTACTTC. Protein: CASSATGYEQYF.

The chain uses TRBV5-1 and TRBJ1-1, with TRBD1 matching 7 bases. Germline-derived CDR1 and CDR2 are SGHRS and YFSETQ. The CDR3 runs 15 residues. J gave up 6 bases and V 1 base, and 9 bases lay outside the gene matches. The CDR3 loop is CASSLREGANAEAFF. The CDR3 region has the DNA TGCGCCAGCAGCTTGAGGGAGGGGGCTAATGCTGAAGCTTTCTTT.

The chain recombines TRBV4-3 with TRBJ2-3, with D perhaps matching TRBD2 (6 bases). V lost 5 bases and J 0 bases, leaving 15 bases between the germline ends. The CDR3 has 16 residues. Germline-derived CDR1 and CDR2 are LGHNA and YSLEER. The CDR3 coding sequence is TGCGCCAGCAGCATGCTGTTGCGGGGTAGCACAGATACGCAGTATTTT. This gives the protein CASSMLLRGSTDTQYF.

V gene TRBV14 combines with J gene TRBJ1-2, with D uncertain. Trimming cost V 4 bases and J 5 bases, with 11 bases left between them. Germline V lookup: CDR1 SGHDN, CDR2 FVKESK. CDR3 length: 13 residues. DNA of the CDR3: TGTGCCAGCAGCCCGGTCCTGGGGTATGGCTACACCTTC. This sequence encodes CASSPVLGYGYTF.

V gene TRBV7-9 combines with J gene TRBJ1-6; D remains ambiguous. V was clipped by 6 bases and J by 15 bases, with 15 bases between them. CDR1 and CDR2 from the germline V gene are SEHNR and FQNEAQ (reference sequence). This CDR3 has 12 residues. In nucleotides, the CDR3 is TGTGCCAGCAGAGCCCCCGCCGGTGACCTCCACTTT. Encoded protein: CASRAPAGDLHF.

The rearrangement uses TRBV18 and TRBJ1-6, with a tentative D call TRBD1 (6 bases). V dropped 5 bases and J dropped 5 bases, with 19 bases sitting between them. This CDR3 is 17 amino acids long. Germline CDR1 and CDR2: KGHSH and LQKENI. The CDR3 is CASSTNEGGSHNSPLHF. The DNA of the CDR3 is TGTGCCAGCTCAACCAATGAAGGGGGTTCCCATAATTCACCCCTCCACTTT. Combining the CDR3 with reference TRBV18 and TRBJ1-6 gives the whole variable domain NAGVMQNPRHLVRRRGQEARLRCSPMKGHSHVYWYRQLPEEGLKFMVYLQKENIIDESGMPKERFSAEFPKEGPSILRIQQVVRGDSAAYFCASSTNEGGSHNSPLHFGNGTRLTVT.